This T cell receptor beta chain was captured by sequencing in a study of blood T cell repertoires in COVID-19. The CDR3 runs to 15 residues. Trimming removed 5 bases from V and 7 bases from J; junction bases left unmatched: 10. Germline lookup yields CDR1 LGHDT and CDR2 YNNKEL (reference sequence). Original methodology: Amplification of reference gene primers provided the estimated nucleated cell counts. The table came from immunoSEQ multiplex PCR; TCRdb's copy has only in-frame clones and leaves some out. For V, J and clone size, that table is used; D and trimming come from the DNA. The sample consists of 25,000 to 30,000 clones, around 89% of them appearing once.

The TCR comes from a human donor in a cohort sampled during active COVID-19. The chain recombines TRBV3-1 (or the pseudogene TRBV3-2) with TRBJ2-7, with 11 nucleotides matching TRBD1. Sequenced sample: peripheral blood. The CDR3 nucleotides read TGTGCCAGCAGCGCCCGGACAGGGGGCATCGAGGAGCAGTACTTC. This codes for CASSARTGGIEEQYF.